The clone carrying this T cell receptor beta chain was recorded a few times. Its antigen remains unknown. This record belongs to a study of T cell repertoires in cytomegalovirus infection. Whole-study context: Based on public TCR beta signatures, there were indications of CMV infection and of a matching HLA type.

Findings and caveats of the study: CMV-specific TCR beta clonotypes restricted by HLA-C were the ones dominating the ex vivo response. Cumulative public TCR beta family frequency identified carriers of CMV plus the relevant HLA.

The CDR3 extends over 12 amino acids. Trimming took 4 bases from V and 11 from J, leaving 11 bases between them. Germline V CDR1 and CDR2: LGHDT, YNNKEL (reference sequence). In TCRdb, the reads were re-called with MiXCR into one record per CDR3 protein. The sample has nearly 550,000 distinct CDR3 sequences; 16% are singletons. The rearrangement joins TRBV3-1 to TRBJ2-2; D not resolved. The receptor comes from a human donor in good health (CMV status not recorded). Some clones in this sample may be carry-over from other donors' samples. Sequences were obtained from CD8+ T cells from PBMCs. Here the CDR3 reads CASSPTRTELFF. The CDR3 bases are TGTGCCAGCAGCCCAACGCGGACCGAGCTGTTTTTT.